This T cell receptor beta chain emerged from a study of OX40 agonist ivuxolimab in advanced cancers. About the research overall: Patients' therapy was ivuxolimab, an antibody that acts as an agonist of OX40 (CD134). In this trial design, patients received ivuxolimab intravenously at 0.01 to 10 mg/kg every 2 weeks.

Assay used: immunoSEQ multiplex PCR; TCRdb lists only in-frame clones, some missing. The table has about 100,000 clones, approximately 90% seen once. The V and J ends lost 5 bases and 7 bases, in that order; junction bases with no gene match: 6. Germline V gene lookup returns CDR1 MDHEN and CDR2 SYDVKM. CDR3 length equals 15 residues. This receptor was obtained from an adult with an advanced solid tumor such as melanoma, head and neck, liver or kidney cancer. The V gene is TRBV28, the J gene TRBJ1-5; 12 nucleotides align to TRBD1. The source material was CD4+ or CD8+ T cells sorted from blood, sampled in a trial of the OX40 agonist ivuxolimab. In DNA, the CDR3 is TGTGCCAGCAGTGTGGGACAGGGGGCTAGGCAGCCCCAGCATTTT. It codes for CASSVGQGARQPQHF.